A selection of T cell receptor beta chains follows, all from one sample in a study of monozygotic twins with inflammatory bowel disease. Reanalyzing the 5' RACE reads, TCRdb keeps one entry per CDR3 protein, without DNA. The sample holds approximately 330,000 distinct CDR3 sequences. Sequenced material: blood. These TCRs come from a human donor with ulcerative colitis or Crohn's disease, or a healthy co-twin of an affected twin (not recorded which). CDR3s include the opening cysteine and the closing phenylalanine or tryptophan. The order of the fields is V gene, J gene, CDR3 protein.

v_call: TRBV12-3/TRBV12-4
j_call: TRBJ2-5
cdr3_aa: CASRRQGRETQYF

v_call: TRBV20-1
j_call: TRBJ2-7
cdr3_aa: CSARDRTSGTPYEQYF

v_call: TRBV20-1
j_call: TRBJ1-1
cdr3_aa: CSARGQGENTEAFF

v_call: TRBV5-1
j_call: TRBJ2-7
cdr3_aa: CASSSSGTSSEQYF

v_call: TRBV4-1
j_call: TRBJ2-5
cdr3_aa: CASSQESLGMVVETQYF

v_call: TRBV28
j_call: TRBJ1-1
cdr3_aa: CASSSAGAPNTEAFF

v_call: TRBV7-2
j_call: TRBJ2-7
cdr3_aa: CASSQSRGEQYF

v_call: TRBV20-1
j_call: TRBJ2-5
cdr3_aa: CSATSGQIQETQYF

v_call: TRBV16
j_call: TRBJ1-3
cdr3_aa: CASSSHEGFKPGNTIYF

v_call: TRBV19
j_call: TRBJ2-7
cdr3_aa: CASSVLGSYEQYF

v_call: TRBV6-1
j_call: TRBJ2-3
cdr3_aa: CASSISVGALSTDTQYF

v_call: TRBV24-1
j_call: TRBJ2-2
cdr3_aa: CATSDLSVTGELFF

v_call: TRBV7-9
j_call: TRBJ2-4
cdr3_aa: CASSFGSGGGNIQYF

v_call: TRBV30
j_call: TRBJ2-2
cdr3_aa: CAWSVPGSTGELFF

v_call: TRBV5-1
j_call: TRBJ2-5
cdr3_aa: CASGARTEETQYF

v_call: TRBV7-9
j_call: TRBJ2-1
cdr3_aa: CASSEQGPGQFF

v_call: TRBV3-1
j_call: TRBJ1-2
cdr3_aa: CASSQGRRGWGYGYTF

v_call: TRBV5-1
j_call: TRBJ2-7
cdr3_aa: CASSLGAGFGRDEQYF

v_call: TRBV2
j_call: TRBJ1-6
cdr3_aa: CASKLGTYNSPLHF

v_call: TRBV25-1
j_call: TRBJ1-5
cdr3_aa: CASIEGGNQPQHF

v_call: TRBV7-3
j_call: TRBJ2-1
cdr3_aa: CASSFPAGRGGYNEQFF

v_call: TRBV5-1
j_call: TRBJ2-2
cdr3_aa: CASSLAVQAGTGELFF

v_call: TRBV6-1
j_call: TRBJ2-5
cdr3_aa: CASSVLQGGRETQYF

v_call: TRBV10-3
j_call: TRBJ2-7
cdr3_aa: CAISERMDSYEQYF

v_call: TRBV27
j_call: TRBJ2-1
cdr3_aa: CASSFSPPQGPPFF

v_call: TRBV12-3/TRBV12-4
j_call: TRBJ2-1
cdr3_aa: CASSARLDEQFF

v_call: TRBV28
j_call: TRBJ1-2
cdr3_aa: CASILGRQGYGYTF

v_call: TRBV7-2
j_call: TRBJ1-1
cdr3_aa: CASSLALGNGPNTEAFF

v_call: TRBV2
j_call: TRBJ2-3
cdr3_aa: CASRRASDQDTQYF

v_call: TRBV7-9
j_call: TRBJ1-4
cdr3_aa: CASSRERGTGGEKLFF

v_call: TRBV19
j_call: TRBJ2-6
cdr3_aa: CASLTGTGSSGANVLTF

v_call: TRBV7-8
j_call: TRBJ1-2
cdr3_aa: CASSLGQDRVATF

v_call: TRBV29-1
j_call: TRBJ2-7
cdr3_aa: CSVDLRGGYEQYF

v_call: TRBV3-1
j_call: TRBJ2-1
cdr3_aa: CASSLLPGGLAGGNEQFF

v_call: TRBV11-3
j_call: TRBJ1-5
cdr3_aa: CASSLEGTGRMGNQPQHF

v_call: TRBV29-1
j_call: TRBJ2-3
cdr3_aa: CSLGGSDTQYF

v_call: TRBV30
j_call: TRBJ1-2
cdr3_aa: CAWSVRREAYGYTF

v_call: TRBV28
j_call: TRBJ1-6
cdr3_aa: CASSLTGENSPLHF

v_call: TRBV5-6
j_call: TRBJ1-1
cdr3_aa: CASSLFGGPEAFF

v_call: TRBV29-1
j_call: TRBJ2-1
cdr3_aa: CSVEGDSTSSYNEQFF

v_call: TRBV11-2
j_call: TRBJ2-3
cdr3_aa: CASSLGLAGVDTDTQYF

v_call: TRBV6-4
j_call: TRBJ2-1
cdr3_aa: CASSDGASGRASEQFF

v_call: TRBV20-1
j_call: TRBJ2-1
cdr3_aa: CSAGLAGLQFF

v_call: TRBV7-9
j_call: TRBJ2-3
cdr3_aa: CASSLVGYRGEDTQYF

v_call: TRBV18
j_call: TRBJ1-1
cdr3_aa: CASSRGMLGTEAFF

v_call: TRBV3-1
j_call: TRBJ1-1
cdr3_aa: CASSQGSTWNRITEAFF

v_call: TRBV15
j_call: TRBJ1-2
cdr3_aa: CATSRDLGPGHGYTF

v_call: TRBV29-1
j_call: TRBJ2-1
cdr3_aa: CSVGRSGTYNEQFF

v_call: TRBV7-2
j_call: TRBJ1-2
cdr3_aa: CASSFRQGTNYGYTF

v_call: TRBV6-1
j_call: TRBJ1-2
cdr3_aa: CASSPPGQGRSSGYTF

v_call: TRBV15
j_call: TRBJ2-7
cdr3_aa: CATSRDDTPYEQYF

v_call: TRBV10-3
j_call: TRBJ2-3
cdr3_aa: CAISGGYTDTQYF

v_call: TRBV20-1
j_call: TRBJ1-5
cdr3_aa: CSARDPGNQPQHF